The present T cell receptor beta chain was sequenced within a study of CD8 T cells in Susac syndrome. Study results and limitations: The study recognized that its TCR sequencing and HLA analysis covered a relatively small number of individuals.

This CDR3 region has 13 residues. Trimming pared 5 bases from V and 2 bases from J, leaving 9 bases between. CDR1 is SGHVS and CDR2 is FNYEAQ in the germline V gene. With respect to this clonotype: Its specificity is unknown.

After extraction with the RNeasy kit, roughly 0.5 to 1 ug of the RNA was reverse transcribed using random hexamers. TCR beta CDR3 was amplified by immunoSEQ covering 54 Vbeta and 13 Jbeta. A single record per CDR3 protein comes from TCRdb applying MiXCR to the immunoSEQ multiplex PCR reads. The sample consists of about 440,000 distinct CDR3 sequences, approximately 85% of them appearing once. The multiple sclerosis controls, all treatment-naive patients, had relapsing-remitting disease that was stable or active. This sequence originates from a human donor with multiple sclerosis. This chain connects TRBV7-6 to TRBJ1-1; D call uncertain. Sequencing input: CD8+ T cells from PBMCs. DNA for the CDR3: TGTGCCAGCAGCATTCTAGGAAACACTGAAGCTTTCTTT. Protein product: CASSILGNTEAFF.